These 5 T cell receptor beta chains share one sample of origin, sequenced in a study of CD8+ T cells in alopecia areata. Extraction and reverse transcription of RNA yielded cDNA as the sequencing template. This table comes from immunoSEQ multiplex PCR, and its TCRdb copy is limited to in-frame clones, with some not included. This table holds about 130,000 clones, approximately 49% found once. The source was CD8+ T cells sorted from blood, collected at week 0. All receptors derive from a human donor with alopecia areata.

This clone has more than one count but fewer than ten. V usage is TRBV7-9 and J usage is TRBJ1-1; tentative D call: TRBD1 (5 bases). The CDR3 sequence is 15 residues long. CDR1 is SEHNR, CDR2 FQNEAQ, per germline (reference sequence). The V gene lost 5 bases and the J gene lost 2 bases, with 15 bases spanning the gap. The CDR3 is CASSIPTAPNTEAFF. The CDR3 nucleotides read TGTGCCAGCAGCATACCGACAGCTCCTAACACTGAAGCTTTCTTT.

The sample holds many counts of this clone. The V gene is TRBV4-1, the J gene TRBJ2-1; 11 nucleotides align to TRBD2. After removal of 1 base from V and 5 bases from J, the junction contained 1 base not matched to a gene. The germline V gene encodes CDR1 MGHRA and CDR2 YSYEKL. The CDR3 extends over 15 amino acids. CDR3 amino acids: CASSQGLAGNNEQFF. CDR3 in DNA: TGCGCCAGCAGCCAAGGACTAGCGGGGAACAATGAGCAGTTCTTC.

This chain connects TRBV4-1 to TRBJ1-1; D uncertain. The CDR3 is 15 amino acids. V lost 0 bases to trimming and J lost 6 bases, with 14 bases between them. The germline gives CDR1 MGHRA, CDR2 YSYEKL. The CDR3 protein is CASSQDGRQWAEAFF. The CDR3 nucleotides read TGCGCCAGCAGCCAAGATGGCAGACAATGGGCTGAAGCTTTCTTT.

The rearrangement links TRBV4-1 to TRBJ2-3, with D perhaps matching TRBD2 (5 bases). Deletions cut 3 bases from V and 3 bases from J, with 19 bases between. In germline, CDR1 is MGHRA, CDR2 YSYEKL. The CDR3 totals 17 residues. The CDR3 nucleotides read TGCGCCAGCAGCCATGATACCTCGAACGGGGAGACAGATACGCAGTATTTT. Translating it yields CASSHDTSNGETDTQYF.

This rearrangement joins TRBV6-6 to TRBJ2-7, with 9 bases that match TRBD2. The CDR3 length is 16 residues. The junction had 4 bases not matched to a gene; V was cut back by 0 bases and J by 1 base. From germline, CDR1 is MNHNY and CDR2 SVGAGI (reference sequence). In DNA form, the CDR3 reads TGTGCCAGCAGTTACTCGTTTACTAGCGGGTCCTACGAGCAGTACTTC. It encodes CASSYSFTSGSYEQYF.